A single TCR beta chain is shown here with its context. Antigen unknown. This sample was included in a study of blood T cells in healthy people across ages. Broader study findings: It was the long-lived donors that had more naive CD4+ cells and higher diversity than aged donors.

Primed by a sample-barcoded 5' primer and a J-beta primer mix, a second PCR proceeded for 7 to 11 cycles. TCRdb re-analysed the 5' RACE reads in MiXCR, keeping a single row per CDR3 protein. The sample carries roughly 1.9 million distinct CDR3 sequences, around 42% recorded once. Caucasian, healthy and from Russia, the donors were aged between 6 and 90. Researchers report isolating at least 6.5 million PBMCs per sample. Specimen: blood. This clonotype was obtained from a human donor in good health.

The CDR3 loop reads CASSRRTYGYTF. CDR3 DNA: TGTGCCAGCAGTCGGCGGACTTATGGCTACACCTTC. The chain employs TRBV12-3 or TRBV12-4 and TRBJ1-2; no firm D call. V lost 5 bases and J 5 bases, leaving 9 bases between the germline ends. The CDR3 is 12 amino acids.